This T cell receptor beta chain came from a study of T cell responses to AZD1222 COVID-19 vaccine. Data came from immunoSEQ multiplex PCR; TCRdb stores just in-frame clones and leaves some out. The sample shows 75,000 to 90,000 clones, roughly 84% of them seen only once. V trimming: 3 bases; J trimming: 8 bases; junction bases outside the gene matches: 6. Germline assignment: CDR1 MDHEN and CDR2 SYDVKM. This CDR3 region has 14 residues. The chain combines TRBV28 with TRBJ1-4, with 7 bases that match TRBD1. Source: peripheral blood, taken on day 0 of AZD1222 vaccination. The TCR comes from an adult in good health. Here the CDR3 DNA reads TGTGCCAGCAGTTTCGGTGGAGGGGGCGAAAAACTGTTTTTT. It encodes CASSFGGGGEKLFF.